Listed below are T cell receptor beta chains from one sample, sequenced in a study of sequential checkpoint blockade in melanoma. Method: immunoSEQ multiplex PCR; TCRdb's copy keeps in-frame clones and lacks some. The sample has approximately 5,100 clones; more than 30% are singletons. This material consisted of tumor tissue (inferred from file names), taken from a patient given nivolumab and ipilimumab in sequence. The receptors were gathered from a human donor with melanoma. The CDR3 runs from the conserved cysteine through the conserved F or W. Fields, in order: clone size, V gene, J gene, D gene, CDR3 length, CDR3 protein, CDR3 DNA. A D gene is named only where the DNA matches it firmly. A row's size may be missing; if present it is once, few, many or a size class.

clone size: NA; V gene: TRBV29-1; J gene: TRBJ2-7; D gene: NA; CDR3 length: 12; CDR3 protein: CSVGPGDYEQYF; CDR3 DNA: TGCAGCGTTGGTCCAGGCGATTACGAGCAGTACTTC
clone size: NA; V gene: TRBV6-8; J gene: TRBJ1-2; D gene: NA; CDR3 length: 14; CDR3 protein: CASMGGFSRYGYTF; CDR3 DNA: TGTGCCAGCATGGGCGGCTTCAGTCGGTATGGCTACACCTTC
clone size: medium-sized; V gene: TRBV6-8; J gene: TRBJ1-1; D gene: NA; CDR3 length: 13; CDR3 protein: CASSYSYYTEAFF; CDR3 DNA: TGTGCCAGCAGTTACTCGTATTACACTGAAGCTTTCTTT
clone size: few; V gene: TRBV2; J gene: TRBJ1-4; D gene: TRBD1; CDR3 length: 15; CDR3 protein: CASSPGTGGFEKLFF; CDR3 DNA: TGTGCCAGCAGCCCCGGGACAGGGGGGTTTGAAAAACTGTTTTTT
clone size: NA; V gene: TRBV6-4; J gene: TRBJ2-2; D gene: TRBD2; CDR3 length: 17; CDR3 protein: CASTLRSGGDHTGELFF; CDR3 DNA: TGTGCCAGCACTTTACGGAGCGGGGGGGACCACACCGGGGAGCTGTTTTTT
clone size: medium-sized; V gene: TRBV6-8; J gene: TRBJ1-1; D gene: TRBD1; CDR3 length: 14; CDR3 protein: CASSDRQGDTEAFF; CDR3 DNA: TGTGCCAGCAGTGACCGACAGGGCGACACTGAAGCTTTCTTT
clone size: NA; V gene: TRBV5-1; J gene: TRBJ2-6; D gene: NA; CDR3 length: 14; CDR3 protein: CASRDSSGANVLTF; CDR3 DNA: TGCGCCAGCCGAGACAGCTCTGGGGCCAACGTCCTGACTTTC
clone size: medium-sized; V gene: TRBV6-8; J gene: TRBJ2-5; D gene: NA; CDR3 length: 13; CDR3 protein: CASSLFGQETQYF; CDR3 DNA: TGTGCCAGCAGTTTGTTCGGCCAAGAGACCCAGTACTTC
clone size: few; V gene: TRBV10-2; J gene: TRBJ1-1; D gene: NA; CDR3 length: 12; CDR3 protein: CASSEQGREAFF; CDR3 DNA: TGCGCCAGCAGTGAGCAGGGACGGGAAGCTTTCTTT
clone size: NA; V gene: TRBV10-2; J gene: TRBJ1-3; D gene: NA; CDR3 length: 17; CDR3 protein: CASSYSGLGLGGNTIYF; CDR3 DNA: TGCGCCAGCAGTTACTCGGGCCTGGGACTTGGTGGAAACACCATATATTTT
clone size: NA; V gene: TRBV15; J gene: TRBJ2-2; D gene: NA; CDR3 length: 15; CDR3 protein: CATSRDDRDSGELFF; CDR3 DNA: TGTGCCACCAGCAGAGACGACAGGGACTCCGGGGAGCTGTTTTTT
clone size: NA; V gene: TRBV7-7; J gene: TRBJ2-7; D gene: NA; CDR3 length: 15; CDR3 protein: CASSLDGSSSYEQYF; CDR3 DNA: TGTGCCAGCAGCTTAGATGGCAGCAGCTCCTACGAGCAGTACTTC
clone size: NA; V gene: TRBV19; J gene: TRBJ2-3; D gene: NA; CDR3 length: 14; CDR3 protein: CASSRETYTDTQYF; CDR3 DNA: TGTGCCAGTAGTAGGGAGACTTACACAGATACGCAGTATTTT
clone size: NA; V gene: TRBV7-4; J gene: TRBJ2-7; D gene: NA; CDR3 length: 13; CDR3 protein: CASSLAAEGEQYF; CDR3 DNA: TGTGCCAGCAGCTTAGCGGCGGAAGGCGAGCAGTACTTC
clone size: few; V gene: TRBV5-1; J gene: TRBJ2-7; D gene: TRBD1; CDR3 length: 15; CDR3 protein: CASSLVGQTVHEQYF; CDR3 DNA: TGCGCCAGCAGCTTGGTGGGACAGACCGTACACGAGCAGTACTTC
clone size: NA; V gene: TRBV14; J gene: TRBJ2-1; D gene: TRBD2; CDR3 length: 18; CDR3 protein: CASSQASPTSGSIDEQFF; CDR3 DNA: TGTGCCAGCAGCCAAGCCTCCCCGACTAGCGGGAGTATCGATGAGCAGTTCTTC
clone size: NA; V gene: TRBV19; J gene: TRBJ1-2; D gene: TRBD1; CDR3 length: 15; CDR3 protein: CASSYRTGGYYGYTF; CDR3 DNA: TGTGCCAGTAGTTACAGGACAGGGGGCTACTATGGCTACACCTTC
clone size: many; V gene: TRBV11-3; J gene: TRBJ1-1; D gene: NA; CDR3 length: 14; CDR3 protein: CASSLSRMNTEAFF; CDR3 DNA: TGTGCCAGCAGCTTGAGTCGGATGAACACTGAAGCTTTCTTT
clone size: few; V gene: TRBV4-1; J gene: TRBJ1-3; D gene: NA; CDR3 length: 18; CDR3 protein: CASSQGPIHSVSGNTIYF; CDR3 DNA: TGCGCCAGCAGCCAGGGCCCGATTCACAGCGTCTCTGGAAACACCATATATTTT